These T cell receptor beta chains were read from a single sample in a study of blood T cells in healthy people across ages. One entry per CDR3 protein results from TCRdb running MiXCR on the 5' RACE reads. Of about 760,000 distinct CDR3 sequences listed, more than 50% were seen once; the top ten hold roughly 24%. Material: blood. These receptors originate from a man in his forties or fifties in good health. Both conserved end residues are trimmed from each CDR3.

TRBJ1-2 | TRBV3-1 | ASSRNRDSGYT
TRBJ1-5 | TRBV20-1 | SASPGTGRGQPQH
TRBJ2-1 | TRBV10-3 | AISETGGSYNEQF
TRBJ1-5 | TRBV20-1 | SASPDSNQPQH
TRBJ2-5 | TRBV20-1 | SATPPRGIQETQY
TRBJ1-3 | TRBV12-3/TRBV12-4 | ASIFRQNSGNTIY
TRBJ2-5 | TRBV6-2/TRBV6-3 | ASSQDRLGETQY
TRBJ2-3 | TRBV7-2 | ASSFQTSGGSSTDTQY
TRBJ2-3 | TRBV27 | ASKPSSAGGRSQY
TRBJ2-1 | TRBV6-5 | ASSYPSVGGYNEQF
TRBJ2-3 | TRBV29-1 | SVEAKTGIRTDTQY
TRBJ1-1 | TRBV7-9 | ASSFTQGSTEAF
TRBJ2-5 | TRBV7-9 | VSSAPSGRDQETQY
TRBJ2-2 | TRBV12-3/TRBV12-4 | ASSHDNSPRELF
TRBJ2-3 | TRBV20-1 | SAAYTQY
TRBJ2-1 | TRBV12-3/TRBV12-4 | TSSPGRSSYNEQF
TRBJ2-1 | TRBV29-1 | SARGQGNEQF
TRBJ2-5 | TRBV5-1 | ASSPSGQGVGETQY
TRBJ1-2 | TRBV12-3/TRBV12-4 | ASTGQGPGAIYGYT
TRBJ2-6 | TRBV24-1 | ATSDPGAGANVLT
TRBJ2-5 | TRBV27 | ASSEWTSGTLETQY
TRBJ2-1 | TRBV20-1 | SAGEGQGINEQF